The 12 T cell receptor beta chains below were found in one sample sequenced in a study of T-cell reconstitution after alpha-beta-depleted transplantation in children. Library preparation (for TCRbeta) was performed with unique molecular identifiers. TCRdb analysed the PCR reads with MiXCR anew, one entry per CDR3 protein. The table records 150,000 to 250,000 distinct CDR3 sequences, about 14% of them present only once. This material consisted of PBMCs from the stem cell graft donor, taken from the stem cell graft. Receptors were obtained from a human donor who donated a stem cell graft to a child with acute lymphoblastic leukemia.

This clonotype was picked up many times. V and J are TRBV6-1 and TRBJ1-5; D possibly corresponds to TRBD1 (6 bases). Germline values: CDR1 MNHNS, CDR2 SASEGT. Trimming left V 6 bases short and J 0 bases short, with 15 bases between. CDR3 length: 16 residues. The CDR3 DNA is TGTGCCAGCAGCCCAACAGGGCCCTATAGCAATCAGCCCCAGCATTTT. The encoded protein is CASSPTGPYSNQPQHF.

This clonotype was counted at least ten times. The chain joins TRBV5-5 to TRBJ2-3, with unresolved D. This CDR3 contains 13 residues. Germline CDR1 SGHKS, CDR2 YYEKEE (reference sequence). Trimming removed 0 bases at V and 5 bases at J, with 7 bases between. CDR3 nucleotide sequence: TGTGCCAGCAGCTTGGGTTGGCTAGATACGCAGTATTTT. This encodes CASSLGWLDTQYF. Full variable domain (remainder filled in from reference TRBV5-5 and TRBJ2-3): DAGVTQSPTHLIKTRGQQVTLRCSPISGHKSVSWYQQVLGQGPQFIFQYYEKEERGRGNFPDRFSARQFPNYSSELNVNALLLGDSALYLCASSLGWLDTQYFGPGTRLTVL.

This clonotype was counted only a few times. The rearrangement joins TRBV19 to TRBJ1-1, with 8 bases fitting TRBD1. J gave up 4 bases and V 4 bases, and 5 bases lay outside the gene matches. The CDR3 consists of 14 residues. In germline, CDR1 is LNHDA, CDR2 SQIVND (reference sequence). The CDR3 region is CASSTRQGSTEAFF. The CDR3 DNA follows: TGTGCCAGTAGTACGAGACAGGGGAGCACTGAAGCTTTCTTT.

This clonotype was recorded at least ten times. The rearrangement links TRBV7-6 to TRBJ2-3, with 10 bases fitting TRBD1. V shed 1 base, J shed 6 bases, and the junction held 4 bases outside the gene matches. Germline CDR1 reads SGHVS; CDR2 reads FNYEAQ. The CDR3 is 15 residues long. CDR3 DNA sequence: TGTGCCAGCAGCTTAGGACAGGGGGCTTGGGATACGCAGTATTTT. Protein: CASSLGQGAWDTQYF.

The chain has TRBV7-2 and TRBJ1-4, with D tentatively TRBD1 (5 bases). The V end was cut by 5 bases, the J end by 4 bases, with 20 bases between. Germline V lookup: CDR1 SGHTA, CDR2 FQGNSA. This CDR3 region has 17 residues. The CDR3 reads CASSQNPQTASNEKLFF. CDR3 coding DNA: TGTGCCAGCAGCCAAAACCCGCAGACAGCCAGTAATGAAAAACTGTTTTTT.

In the case of this clonotype: A much more abundant neighbour one base away suggests this may be a read error. V is TRBV10-3 and J is TRBJ2-1; TRBD2 matches 11 bases. The CDR3 contains 14 residues. CDR1 is ENHRY, CDR2 SYGVKD, per germline. CDR3 nucleotides: TGTGCCATCAGGTCGGGACTAGCGGTCGATGATCAGTTCTTC. This gives the protein CAIRSGLAVDDQFF.

This clonotype has more than one count but fewer than ten. The chain joins TRBV12-3 or TRBV12-4 to TRBJ2-2; 10 bases map to TRBD1. Trimming cost V 5 bases and J 7 bases; bases outside gene matches: 19. The CDR3 is 19 residues long. The DNA for the CDR3 is TGTGCCAGCAGTCCTACCACTGACAGGGGGCTTAGGTTGTACGGGGAGCTGTTTTTT. It specifies CASSPTTDRGLRLYGELFF.

The chain uses TRBV27 and TRBJ2-1; D perhaps matches TRBD2 (6 bases). Trimming removed 5 bases from V and 2 bases from J, with 13 bases in between. The CDR3 consists of 15 residues. Germline loops: CDR1 MNHEY, CDR2 SMNVEV (reference sequence). The CDR3: CASSRAWGAYNEQFF. As DNA, the CDR3 is TGTGCCAGCAGTCGAGCCTGGGGGGCCTACAATGAGCAGTTCTTC.

This clonotype was seen only a few times. One junction end disagrees with the germline gene, perhaps due to a read error. DNA for the CDR3: TGCAGTTCTAGCGGTCCCTCCTACAATGAGCAGTTCTTC. Amino acid sequence: CSSSGPSYNEQFF. This sequence joins TRBV20-1 and TRBJ2-1; 7 bases are shared with TRBD2. CDR1 and CDR2 from the germline V gene are DFQATT and SNEGSKA (reference sequence). The CDR3 length is 13 residues.

This clonotype was found many times. V and J are TRBV12-3 or TRBV12-4 and TRBJ2-7; 8 bases match TRBD1. J gave up 3 bases and V 8 bases, and 3 bases lay outside the gene matches. This CDR3 is built from 12 residues. The chain's CDR3 is CASRQGIYEQYF. The DNA for the CDR3 is TGTGCCAGCCGACAGGGGATCTACGAGCAGTACTTC.

This clonotype occurred once. The chain couples TRBV6-5 to TRBJ2-7; no reliable D call. This CDR3 contains 16 residues. The V gene's germline CDR1 is MNHEY and CDR2 SVGAGI. V gave up 2 bases and J gave up 0 bases, with 14 bases separating them. The CDR3 sequence is CASSYQRLLSSYEQYF. The CDR3 DNA reads TGTGCCAGCAGTTACCAGAGACTTCTGTCCTCCTACGAGCAGTACTTC.

In its sample, this clonotype was seen once. A read error may explain this, as a much larger clone is one base away. The chain uses TRBV6-1 and TRBJ2-5, with TRBD2 as a possible D gene (5 bases). CDR3 length: 14 amino acids. The V gene's germline CDR1 is MNHNS and CDR2 SASEGT. CDR3 nucleotides: TGTGCCAGCAGTGGCCGAGGGCCCCAAGAGGCCCAGTACTTC. Translated, it gives CASSGRGPQEAQYF.